The 32 T cell receptor beta chains below were found in one sample sequenced in a study of shared clonotypes between healthy human individuals. Here immunoSEQ multiplex PCR was the method, and the copy in TCRdb shows in-frame clones only, minus some. The profile covers under 750,000 clones, with 55% to 80% appearing a single time and more than 1.5% taken by the ten largest. The specimen sequenced was memory CD4+ T cells sorted from blood. The subset is: CD45RA-negative fraction. The receptors shown here come from a woman aged 25 to 39 in good health.

The chain couples TRBV5-5 to TRBJ1-1; unclear D gene. The V gene's germline CDR1 is SGHKS and CDR2 YYEKEE (reference sequence). The CDR3 extends over 13 amino acids. V lost 4 bases and J 10 bases, leaving 17 bases between the germline ends. This CDR3 is CASSPIAASVAFF. DNA of the CDR3: TGTGCCAGCAGCCCAATTGCGGCATCGGTAGCTTTCTTT.

This clone was counted only a few times. The chain combines TRBV14 with TRBJ2-3; 7 bases are shared with TRBD2. CDR3 length: 14 amino acids. The V segment lost 4 bases and the J segment 6 bases; nucleotides outside the gene matches: 7. Germline V lookup: CDR1 SGHDN, CDR2 FVKESK. In DNA form, the CDR3 reads TGTGCCAGCAGCCCCGCTTTGGGGGGGGATACGCAGTATTTT. Residues: CASSPALGGDTQYF.

This clone was seen only a few times. The chain recombines TRBV29-1 with TRBJ2-3; 7 bases map to TRBD2. Germline V gene lookup returns CDR1 SQVTM and CDR2 ANQGSEA. This CDR3 comprises 15 residues. The J segment lost 2 bases and the V segment lost 6 bases, leaving 11 bases of the junction unmatched. CDR3 bases: TGCAGCGTGGGCCGGGGAGGGGCTTTCACAGATACGCAGTATTTT. Its translation is CSVGRGGAFTDTQYF.

The chain combines TRBV11-2 with TRBJ2-5; 7 bases align to TRBD2. V trimming: 4 bases; J trimming: 2 bases; junction bases outside the gene matches: 7. Germline loops: CDR1 SGHAT, CDR2 FQNNGV. The length of the CDR3 is 15 residues. CDR3 sequence: CASSYKAGVQETQYF. The CDR3 bases are TGTGCCAGCAGCTACAAGGCGGGGGTACAAGAGACCCAGTACTTC.

This chain connects TRBV27 to TRBJ2-3; D is ambiguous. V was trimmed by 5 bases and J by 4 bases, leaving 25 bases between them. There are 18 residues in the CDR3. CDR1 MNHEY and CDR2 SMNVEV come from the germline V gene (reference sequence). The CDR3 spells CASSPGEETLLGSDTQYF. The CDR3 nucleotides read TGTGCCAGCAGTCCAGGAGAAGAGACCTTGCTAGGATCAGATACGCAGTATTTT.

This clone was counted once. The chain couples TRBV18 to TRBJ1-5, with D possibly matching TRBD1 (5 bases). Germline CDR1 is KGHSH and CDR2 is LQKENI. Trimming took off 2 bases at V and 6 bases at J, with 11 bases between the two ends. The CDR3 sequence is 14 residues long. CDR3 sequence reads: CASSPDSGSQPQHF. The CDR3 DNA is TGTGCCAGCTCACCAGACAGCGGATCTCAGCCCCAGCATTTT. Filled out from reference TRBV18 and TRBJ1-5, the complete variable domain reads NAGVMQNPRHLVRRRGQEARLRCSPMKGHSHVYWYRQLPEEGLKFMVYLQKENIIDESGMPKERFSAEFPKEGPSILRIQQVVRGDSAAYFCASSPDSGSQPQHFGDGTRLSIL.

This sequence joins TRBV11-2 and TRBJ2-7, with D perhaps being TRBD1 or TRBD2 (5 bases each). Per the germline V gene, CDR1 is SGHAT and CDR2 is FQNNGV. There are 14 residues in the CDR3. Trimming stripped 5 bases from V and 1 base from J, with 12 bases between. DNA of the CDR3: TGTGCCAGCAGCCAACGGGACCTTTCCTACGAGCAGTACTTC. Translated, it gives CASSQRDLSYEQYF.

The chain is built from TRBV2 and TRBJ2-1, with D unresolved. The germline V gene has CDR1 SNHLY and CDR2 FYNNEI. Trimming stripped 4 bases from V and 0 bases from J, with 7 bases between. This CDR3 region has 14 residues. The CDR3 protein is CASSVRSSYNEQFF. In nucleotides, the CDR3 is TGTGCCAGCAGTGTGCGGAGCTCCTACAATGAGCAGTTCTTC.

The chain uses TRBV18 and TRBJ2-1; D possibly uses TRBD1 or TRBD2 (6 bases each). The CDR3 contains 15 residues. Germline assignment: CDR1 KGHSH and CDR2 LQKENI. Trimming pared 2 bases from V and 5 bases from J, leaving 13 bases between. CDR3 amino acids: CASSPRGARDNEQFF. In nucleotides, the CDR3 is TGTGCCAGCTCACCAAGGGGGGCCAGGGACAATGAGCAGTTCTTC. Full variable domain (remainder filled in from reference TRBV18 and TRBJ2-1): NAGVMQNPRHLVRRRGQEARLRCSPMKGHSHVYWYRQLPEEGLKFMVYLQKENIIDESGMPKERFSAEFPKEGPSILRIQQVVRGDSAAYFCASSPRGARDNEQFFGPGTRLTVL.

This rearrangement joins TRBV4-1 to TRBJ2-7; 9 nucleotides match TRBD2. With V trimmed by 4 bases and J by 6 bases, 10 bases remained unmatched. The CDR3 spans 15 residues. CDR1 and CDR2 (germline): MGHRA, YSYEKL. CDR3 sequence (DNA): TGCGCCAGCAGCCCCCGGACTAGCGACGTGGCCGAGCAGTACTTC. Protein product: CASSPRTSDVAEQYF.

This clone was seen a handful of times. This chain links TRBV30 with TRBJ1-2; D is undetermined. This CDR3 spans 13 amino acids. Trimming pared 3 bases from V and 8 bases from J, leaving 16 bases between. Germline V gene lookup returns CDR1 GTSNPN and CDR2 SVGIG (reference sequence). The CDR3, as DNA: TGTGCCTGGAGACCCAGGATCCATGAGGGCTACACCTTC. As protein: CAWRPRIHEGYTF.

The rearrangement uses TRBV18 and TRBJ2-3; D is unresolved. Germline V lookup: CDR1 KGHSH, CDR2 LQKENI. V lost 4 bases and J lost 2, with 7 bases in between. The CDR3 consists of 13 residues. CDR3 DNA sequence: TGTGCCAGCTCACGGGAACACACAGATACGCAGTATTTT. It encodes CASSREHTDTQYF.

The rearrangement uses TRBV5-1 and TRBJ2-1; the D call may be TRBD1 or TRBD2 (5 bases each). CDR1 is SGHRS and CDR2 is YFSETQ in the germline V gene. Trimming left V 3 bases short and J 6 bases short, with 16 bases between. The CDR3 has 15 amino acids. Here the CDR3 reads CASSSRAGSSNEQFF. The CDR3 nucleotides are TGCGCCAGCAGCTCCCGGGCAGGGAGCAGCAATGAGCAGTTCTTC.

This clone was observed a handful of times. The gene calls are TRBV7-8 and TRBJ1-3; D is unclear. This CDR3 is built from 14 residues. The germline V gene encodes CDR1 SGHVS and CDR2 FQNEAQ. V gave up 5 bases and J gave up 3 bases, with 11 bases separating them. The CDR3 nucleotides are TGTGCCAGCAGCCCAGACAATTTTGGAAACACCATATATTTT. It is translated as CASSPDNFGNTIYF.

Comment on this clone: Within the sample, other DNA sequences also encode this same CDR3. The chain is built from TRBV2 and TRBJ2-7; no clear D. V dropped 8 bases and J dropped 1 base, with 9 bases sitting between them. Germline CDR1 reads SNHLY; CDR2 reads FYNNEI. The CDR3 length is 12 residues. The CDR3 region is CASGALSYEQYF. CDR3 nucleotides: TGTGCCAGCGGCGCCTTATCCTACGAGCAGTACTTC.

The chain links TRBV5-8 to TRBJ1-3; a weak D match, TRBD1 (5 bases). Germline V gene data show CDR1 as SGHTS and CDR2 as YDEGEE. The length of the CDR3 is 17 residues. V lost 0 bases and J 0 bases, leaving 13 bases between the germline ends. The chain's CDR3 is CASSLEYATDSGNTIYF. CDR3 in DNA: TGTGCCAGCAGCTTGGAGTACGCGACAGACTCTGGAAACACCATATATTTT.

V and J are TRBV5-1 and TRBJ2-3, with 8 nucleotides matching TRBD2. In germline, CDR1 is SGHRS, CDR2 YFSETQ. The J segment lost 5 bases and the V segment lost 0 bases, leaving 8 bases of the junction unmatched. This CDR3 has 16 residues. The CDR3 spells CASSLVLAGTQDTQYF. CDR3 in DNA: TGCGCCAGCAGCTTGGTTCTAGCGGGTACTCAAGATACGCAGTATTTT. The full variable domain, completed using reference TRBV5-1 and TRBJ2-3, is KAGVTQTPRYLIKTRGQQVTLSCSPISGHRSVSWYQQTPGQGLQFLFEYFSETQRNKGNFPGRFSGRQFSNSRSEMNVSTLELGDSALYLCASSLVLAGTQDTQYFGPGTRLTVL.

This clone occurred once. The chain's CDR3 is CASAGREGSDTQYF. In nucleotides, the CDR3 is TGTGCCAGCGCGGGGCGGGAGGGGTCAGATACGCAGTATTTT. This chain uses TRBV2 with TRBJ2-3; 9 bases line up with TRBD2. The CDR3 extends over 14 amino acids. V lost 8 bases to trimming and J lost 4 bases; unmatched junction nucleotides: 7. Germline CDR1 and CDR2: SNHLY and FYNNEI.

The V call is TRBV6-6, the J call TRBJ2-1; 7 bases align to TRBD2. V was clipped by 7 bases and J by 5 bases; unmatched bases: 11. CDR1 is MNHNY and CDR2 is SVGAGI in the germline V gene (reference sequence). The CDR3 length is 15 residues. The CDR3 loop reads CASTFEGLADNEQFF. The DNA for the CDR3 is TGTGCCAGCACCTTCGAGGGGCTAGCGGACAATGAGCAGTTCTTC.

This clone was counted a single time. V gene TRBV7-6 combines with J gene TRBJ2-1; 8 bases map to TRBD2. This CDR3 is built from 18 residues. The ends lost 0 bases at V and 7 bases at J; junction bases unmatched: 14. Germline V gene sequence: CDR1 SGHVS, CDR2 FNYEAQ. The CDR3 loop is CASSLALFASGRGNEQFF. The CDR3 DNA reads as TGTGCCAGCAGCTTAGCTCTATTTGCCAGCGGGAGAGGAAATGAGCAGTTCTTC.

The V call is TRBV28, the J call TRBJ1-2, with a weak D call TRBD1 (6 bases). Germline CDR1 and CDR2: MDHEN and SYDVKM. The CDR3 loop spans 13 amino acids. Between the trimmed V and J ends, which lost 2 bases and 4 bases, there was a span of 8 bases. The CDR3 spells CASSLTDSYGYTF. CDR3 bases: TGTGCCAGCAGTTTAACGGACAGCTATGGCTACACCTTC.

A note on this clone: Other DNA variants within this sample encode the same CDR3. The chain joins TRBV10-3 to TRBJ2-7; D remains unclear. V lost 4 bases and J 3 bases, leaving 4 bases between the germline ends. Per the germline V gene, CDR1 is ENHRY and CDR2 is SYGVKD. This CDR3 has 11 amino acids. The chain's CDR3 is CAISGNYEQYF. The CDR3 DNA sequence: TGTGCCATCAGTGGTAACTACGAGCAGTACTTC.

This rearrangement joins TRBV5-1 to TRBJ2-2; 7 bases are a match to TRBD1. The CDR3 has 15 amino acids. Germline lookup yields CDR1 SGHRS and CDR2 YFSETQ. The V and J ends lost 4 bases and 2 bases, in that order; junction bases with no gene match: 5. The CDR3 region is CASSLGGGNTGELFF. The CDR3 DNA reads as TGCGCCAGCAGCCTAGGGGGCGGAAACACCGGGGAGCTGTTTTTT.

J is TRBJ2-2 and V is TRBV11-3; D perhaps matches TRBD1 (6 bases). CDR3 length equals 15 residues. From germline, CDR1 is SGHNT and CDR2 YENEEA. V was cut by 5 bases and J by 5 bases, with 15 bases left in between. DNA for the CDR3: TGTGCCAGCAGCCCCGGGACATTTGGAACCGGGGAGCTGTTTTTT. Translating gives CASSPGTFGTGELFF.

J is TRBJ1-5 and V is TRBV6-1; TRBD1 might be the D (5 bases). Between the trimmed V and J ends, which lost 4 bases and 4 bases, there was a span of 11 bases. Looked up from germline, CDR1 is MNHNS and CDR2 is SASEGT. The length of the CDR3 is 14 residues. For the CDR3, the DNA is TGTGCCAGCAGTGGGGGGACGGAGAATCAGCCCCAGCATTTT. This gives the protein CASSGGTENQPQHF.

This clone was seen a few times. Other DNA sequences in this specimen translate into the identical CDR3. This chain links TRBV28 with TRBJ2-1; weak D call: TRBD2 (6 bases). Per germline, CDR1 MDHEN and CDR2 SYDVKM. The CDR3 contains 14 residues. Trimming cost V 2 bases and J 2 bases, with 7 bases left between them. CDR3 coding DNA: TGTGCCAGCAGTTTAGGGACTGCCTACAATGAGCAGTTCTTC. It yields the protein CASSLGTAYNEQFF.

V is TRBV5-4 and J is TRBJ2-2, with D unresolved. Trimming cost V 1 base and J 1 base, with 5 bases left between them. Germline V CDR1 and CDR2: SGHNT, YYREEE (reference sequence). The CDR3 consists of 14 residues. CDR3 bases: TGTGCCAGCAGCTTGTCCGGGAACACCGGGGAGCTGTTTTTT. Translated, it gives CASSLSGNTGELFF.

This rearrangement joins TRBV2 to TRBJ2-7; 8 positions match TRBD1. Germline-derived CDR1 and CDR2 are SNHLY and FYNNEI. The trim removed 5 bases at V and 5 bases at J, leaving 5 bases unmatched. This CDR3 is built from 13 residues. The CDR3 protein is CASSSDRENEQYF. The DNA of the CDR3 is TGTGCCAGCAGTTCGGACAGGGAAAACGAGCAGTACTTC. The variable domain in full, with the rest retrieved from reference TRBV2 and TRBJ2-7, is EPEVTQTPSHQVTQMGQEVILRCVPISNHLYFYWYRQILGQKVEFLVSFYNNEISEKSEIFDDQFSVERPDGSNFTLKIRSTKLEDSAMYFCASSSDRENEQYFGPGTRLTVT.

Only one count was recorded for this clone. DNA of the CDR3: TGCGCCAGCAGCTTGGCCGGACAGGGGGACACCGGGGAGCTGTTTTTT. Protein: CASSLAGQGDTGELFF. The chain carries TRBV5-1 and TRBJ2-2; TRBD1 agrees at 10 bases. CDR1 is SGHRS and CDR2 is YFSETQ in the germline V gene. J lost 3 bases, V lost 0 bases, and 2 bases had no gene match. The length of the CDR3 is 16 residues.

The rearrangement links TRBV27 to TRBJ2-7; possibly TRBD1 for D (6 bases). Germline V CDR1 and CDR2: MNHEY, SMNVEV (reference sequence). With 5 bases removed from V and 2 bases from J, the gap between germline ends came to 28 bases. This CDR3 is 19 amino acids long. The CDR3 DNA reads as TGTGCCAGCAGTCCACCGAGAGGGGGTCCACCTTTCCAGACCTACGAGCAGTACTTC. Translating it yields CASSPPRGGPPFQTYEQYF.

This clone has just one count. J is TRBJ2-1 and V is TRBV19; 7 positions match TRBD2. Per germline, CDR1 LNHDA and CDR2 SQIVND (reference sequence). There are 14 residues in the CDR3. The junction had 8 bases not matched to a gene; V was cut back by 3 bases and J by 9 bases. This chain's CDR3 is CASSILAGEVEQFF. For the CDR3, the DNA is TGTGCCAGTAGTATTCTTGCGGGAGAGGTTGAGCAGTTCTTC.

This clone was recorded once. This CDR3 is CASSLTGTYNEQFF. CDR3 nucleotides: TGCGCCAGCAGCTTAACAGGGACATACAATGAGCAGTTCTTC. The V gene is TRBV5-1, the J gene TRBJ2-1, with a weak D call TRBD1 (6 bases). This CDR3 contains 14 residues. Trimming stripped 2 bases from V and 4 bases from J, with 10 bases between. Germline V lookup: CDR1 SGHRS, CDR2 YFSETQ. The full variable domain, in which reference TRBV5-1 and TRBJ2-1 provide the parts outside the CDR3, is KAGVTQTPRYLIKTRGQQVTLSCSPISGHRSVSWYQQTPGQGLQFLFEYFSETQRNKGNFPGRFSGRQFSNSRSEMNVSTLELGDSALYLCASSLTGTYNEQFFGPGTRLTVL.